This T cell receptor beta chain was found in a study of T cell responses to AZD1222 COVID-19 vaccine. Assay used: immunoSEQ multiplex PCR; TCRdb lists only in-frame clones, some missing. The table lists some 150,000 clones, about nine tenths of them singletons. Trimming shortened V by 5 bases and J by 8 bases, and 15 bases separated the two germline ends. CDR1 and CDR2 from the germline V gene are MDHEN and SYDVKM. The CDR3 totals 13 residues. This chain connects TRBV28 to TRBJ1-2; D possibly corresponds to TRBD1 (6 bases). The specimen comprised peripheral blood, sampled on day 0 of MenACWY control vaccination. This receptor was obtained from an adult in good health. CDR3 amino acids: CASSPRGGRGYTF. The CDR3 bases are TGTGCCAGCAGTCCCCGCGGGGGGCGGGGCTACACCTTC.